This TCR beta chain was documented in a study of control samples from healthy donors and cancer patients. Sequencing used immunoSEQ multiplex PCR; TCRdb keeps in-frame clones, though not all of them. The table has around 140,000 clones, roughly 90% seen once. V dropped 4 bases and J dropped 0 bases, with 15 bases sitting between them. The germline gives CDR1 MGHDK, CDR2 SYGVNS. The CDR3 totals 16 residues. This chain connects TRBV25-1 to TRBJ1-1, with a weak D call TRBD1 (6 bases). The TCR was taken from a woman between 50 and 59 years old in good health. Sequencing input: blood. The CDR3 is CASSAPLTGMNTEAFF. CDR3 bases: TGTGCCAGCAGTGCCCCTCTGACAGGCATGAACACTGAAGCTTTCTTT.